What follows is one T cell receptor beta chain and its context. Its antigen is unknown. This sample is drawn from a study of OX40 agonist ivuxolimab in advanced cancers. Study-level background: Ivuxolimab, an agonist antibody against OX40 (CD134), was given to patients. Aged roughly 20 to 79 with a mean of roughly 63 years, they were about 83% male.

Excluded were patients having autoimmune disease history or systemic immunosuppression. Looked up from germline, CDR1 is KGHSH and CDR2 is LQKENI. This CDR3 is built from 15 residues. V gave up 4 bases and J gave up 7 bases, with 16 bases separating them. The assay was immunoSEQ multiplex PCR, and TCRdb's table has in-frame clones only and misses some. In the table there are some 74,000 clones, approximately 92% of which are singletons. Study results and caveats: At doses 0.1 to 3.0 mg/kg, CD4+ and CD8+ clones expanded.

The chain couples TRBV18 to TRBJ1-4, with TRBD1 as a possible D gene (6 bases). This TCR derives from an adult with an advanced solid tumor such as melanoma, head and neck, liver or kidney cancer. This sample comprised CD4+ or CD8+ T cells sorted from blood, obtained in a trial of the OX40 agonist ivuxolimab. The CDR3 nucleotides read TGTGCCAGCTCACTACAGGGTCAGAGAATTGAAAAACTGTTTTTT. The encoded protein is CASSLQGQRIEKLFF.